The clone carrying this T cell receptor (beta chain) was observed once. Antigen: not known. This sample was included in a study of siplizumab effects on memory and regulatory T cells. Trimming took 2 bases from V and 1 from J, leaving 14 bases between them. Germline V gives CDR1 LGHNA, CDR2 YNFKEQ. This CDR3 has 16 residues. The repertoire was sequenced with immunoSEQ multiplex PCR; TCRdb's copy has only in-frame clones and lacks some. The profile shows approximately 110,000 clones, under 95% of them singletons. Study-level findings and limits: Alloreactive sequences that could be traced to unstimulated CD4+ memory cells showed a significant reduction under siplizumab. It seemed that naive T cells were more diverse than memory cells and were major contributors to the alloresponse.

This clonotype was sampled from a human donor in good health. J is TRBJ2-5 and V is TRBV4-2; either TRBD1 or TRBD2 may supply D (5 bases each). The sample was CD4+ T cells sorted from blood. CDR3 bases: TGTGCCAGCAGCCAATTCAACCGGGACGTCCAAGAGACCCAGTACTTC. This encodes CASSQFNRDVQETQYF.